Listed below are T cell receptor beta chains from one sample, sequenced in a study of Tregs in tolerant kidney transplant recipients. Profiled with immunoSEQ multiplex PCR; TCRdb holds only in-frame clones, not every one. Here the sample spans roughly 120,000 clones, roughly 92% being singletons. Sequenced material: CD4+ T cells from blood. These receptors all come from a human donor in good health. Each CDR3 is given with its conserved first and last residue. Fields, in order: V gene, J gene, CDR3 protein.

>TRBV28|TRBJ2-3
CASSLGYLGGTDTQYF
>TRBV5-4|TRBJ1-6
CASSSVTGGRSPLHF
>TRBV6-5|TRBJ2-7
CASSYTDRKYEQYF
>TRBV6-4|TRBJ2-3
CASSAPDRGSTDTQYF
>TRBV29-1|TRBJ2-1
CSVVRSNEQFF
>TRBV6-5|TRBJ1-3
CASSYSQLAAGNTIYF
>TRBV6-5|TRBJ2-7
CASSRNQGPSYEQYF
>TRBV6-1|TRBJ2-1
CASSEVDRAGRNEQFF
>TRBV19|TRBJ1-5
CASTPGTGRGQPQHF
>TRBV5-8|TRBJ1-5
CASSLAGQGSQPQHF
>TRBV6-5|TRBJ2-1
CASSIASLAYNEQFF
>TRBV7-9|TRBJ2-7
CASSLVPYEQYF
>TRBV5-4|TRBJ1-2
CASSPGEGSYGYTF
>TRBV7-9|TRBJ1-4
CASSSGGGEKLFF
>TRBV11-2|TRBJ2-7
CASSNSDGSSYEQYF
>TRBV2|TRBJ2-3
CASRAGQGARDTQYF
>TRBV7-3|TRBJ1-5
CASSLGHGQPQHF
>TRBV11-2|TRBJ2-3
CASSRTSGGNTDTQYF
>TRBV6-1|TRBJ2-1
CASSGGAHYNEQFF
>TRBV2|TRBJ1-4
CAGTAGGAGNEKLFF
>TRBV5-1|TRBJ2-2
CASSLGWTANTGELFF
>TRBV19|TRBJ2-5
CASSPQGVRETQYF
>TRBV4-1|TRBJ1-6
CASSHPPDSRNSPLHF
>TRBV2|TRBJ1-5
CASSEDRLSNQPQHF
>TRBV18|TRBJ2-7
CASSTGTGYEQYF
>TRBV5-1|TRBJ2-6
CASSLLRHVLTF
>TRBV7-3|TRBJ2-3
CASSLQGSGTDTQYF
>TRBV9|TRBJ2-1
CASSVVPGLDYNEQFF
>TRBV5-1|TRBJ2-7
CASRISGTGSYEQYF
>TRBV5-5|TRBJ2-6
CASSLGDRGSGANVLTF
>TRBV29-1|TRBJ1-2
CSVRPQGDRGSYGYTF
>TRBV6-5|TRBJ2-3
CASSLGTDTDTQYF
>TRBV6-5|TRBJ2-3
CASSSPGHTQYF
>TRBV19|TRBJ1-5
CASSEGRERYQPQHF
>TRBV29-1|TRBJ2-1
CSVLLGTVSYNEQFF
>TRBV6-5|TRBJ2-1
CASRPGLAGANEQFF
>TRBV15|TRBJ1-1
CATSRSHPGNTEAFF
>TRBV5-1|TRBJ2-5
CASSLLTREETQYF
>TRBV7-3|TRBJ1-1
CASSLGRPQESEAFF
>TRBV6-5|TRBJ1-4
CASKPGQRNEKLFF